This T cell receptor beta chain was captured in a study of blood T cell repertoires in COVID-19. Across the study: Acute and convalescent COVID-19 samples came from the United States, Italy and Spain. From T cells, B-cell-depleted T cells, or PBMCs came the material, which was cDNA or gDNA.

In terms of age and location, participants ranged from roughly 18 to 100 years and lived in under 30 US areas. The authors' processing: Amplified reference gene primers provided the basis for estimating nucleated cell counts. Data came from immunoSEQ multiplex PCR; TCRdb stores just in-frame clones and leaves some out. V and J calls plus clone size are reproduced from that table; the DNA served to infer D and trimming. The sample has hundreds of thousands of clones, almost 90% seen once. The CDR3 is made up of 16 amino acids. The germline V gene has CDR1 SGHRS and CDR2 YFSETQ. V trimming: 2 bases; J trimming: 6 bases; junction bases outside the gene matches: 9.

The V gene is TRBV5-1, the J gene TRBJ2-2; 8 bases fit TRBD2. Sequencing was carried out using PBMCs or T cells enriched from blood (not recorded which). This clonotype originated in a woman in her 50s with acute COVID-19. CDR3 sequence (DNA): TGCGCCAGCAGCTTCATCTACGGGAGGGCCGCCGGGGAGCTGTTTTTT. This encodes CASSFIYGRAAGELFF.